The 27 T cell receptor beta chains given below trace back to one sample, sequenced in a study of blood T cell repertoires in COVID-19. The assay was immunoSEQ multiplex PCR, and TCRdb's table has in-frame clones only and misses some. The profile shows about 26,000 clones, 82% of them singletons. The sequencing input was peripheral blood. These receptors were obtained from a human donor in a cohort sampled during active COVID-19.

The chain joins TRBV19 to TRBJ2-7; TRBD1 matches at 8 bases. Germline CDR1 LNHDA, CDR2 SQIVND (reference sequence). V was clipped by 3 bases and J by 4 bases; unmatched bases: 5. The CDR3 sequence is 14 residues long. CDR3 protein: CASSIVQGAYEQYF. The CDR3, as DNA: TGTGCCAGTAGTATCGTTCAGGGGGCGTACGAGCAGTACTTC.

The chain carries TRBV10-2 and TRBJ2-1; 9 bases match TRBD1. Germline CDR1 WSHSY, CDR2 SAAADI. Trimming at V came to 3 bases and at J to 4 bases, leaving 4 bases not matched to a gene. The CDR3 length is 15 residues. CDR3: CASSDGGQGYNEQFF. CDR3 nucleotides: TGCGCCAGCAGTGATGGAGGACAGGGGTACAATGAGCAGTTCTTC.

This clone has only one observation. V usage is TRBV7-8 and J usage is TRBJ1-1; D is undetermined. V was shortened by 5 bases and J by 2 bases, with 18 bases between the two germline ends. This CDR3 has 16 amino acids. Per the germline V gene, CDR1 is SGHVS and CDR2 is FQNEAQ. CDR3 sequence (DNA): TGTGCCAGCAGCCCCAGGCCGGAGCGGGGTAACACTGAAGCTTTCTTT. This translates into CASSPRPERGNTEAFF. Variable domain in full (rest from reference TRBV7-8 and TRBJ1-1): GAGVSQSPRYKVAKRGQDVALRCDPISGHVSLFWYQQALGQGPEFLTYFQNEAQLDKSGLPSDRFFAERPEGSVSTLKIQRTQQEDSAVYLCASSPRPERGNTEAFFGQGTRLTVV.

The V and J genes are TRBV5-1 and TRBJ2-7, with TRBD2 as a possible D gene (5 bases). Deletions cut 0 bases from V and 7 bases from J, with 14 bases between. Germline CDR1 SGHRS, CDR2 YFSETQ. The CDR3 contains 14 residues. CDR3 loop: CASSLERANQEQYF. The CDR3 DNA is TGCGCCAGCAGCTTGGAGAGGGCCAATCAAGAGCAGTACTTC.

The V and J genes are TRBV15 and TRBJ1-6; unclear D gene. The germline CDR1 and CDR2 sequences are LNHNV and YYDKDF (reference sequence). This CDR3 has 15 residues. Trimming left V 0 bases short and J 5 bases short, with 8 bases between. The CDR3: CATSRDRLDNSPLHF. The CDR3 DNA sequence: TGTGCCACCAGCAGAGATCGACTGGATAATTCACCCCTCCACTTT.

V gene TRBV2 combines with J gene TRBJ2-1, with 8 bases lining up with TRBD2. CDR3 size: 14 residues. Germline V lookup: CDR1 SNHLY, CDR2 FYNNEI. J lost 6 bases, V lost 7 bases, and 8 bases had no gene match. In DNA, the CDR3 is TGTGCCAGCACAAGGGGTCTAGCGGGCAATGAGCAGTTCTTC. Protein: CASTRGLAGNEQFF.

This chain uses TRBV3-1 (or the pseudogene TRBV3-2) with TRBJ1-5; D remains ambiguous. Germline CDR1 reads LGHDT; CDR2 reads YNNKEL (reference sequence). Trimming removed 1 base from V and 3 bases from J, with 7 bases in between. There are 14 residues in the CDR3. CDR3 DNA: TGTGCCAGCAGCCAAGCGGGGTACAATCAGCCCCAGCATTTT. Translating it yields CASSQAGYNQPQHF.

This clone was seen a handful of times. The chain is built from TRBV18 and TRBJ2-1; 8 nucleotides agree with TRBD2. Germline-derived CDR1 and CDR2 are KGHSH and LQKENI. This CDR3 comprises 19 residues. J lost 0 bases, V lost 5 bases, and 15 bases had no gene match. CDR3 coding DNA: TGTGCCAGCTCAAGCCCGGGACTAGGATCTCTTAGCTCCTACAATGAGCAGTTCTTC. As protein: CASSSPGLGSLSSYNEQFF.

The chain joins TRBV7-2 to TRBJ1-3; D might be TRBD1 (6 bases). Germline V gene data show CDR1 as SGHTA and CDR2 as FQGNSA. V was shortened by 5 bases and J by 4 bases, with 15 bases between the two germline ends. This CDR3 contains 15 residues. The CDR3 region has the DNA TGTGCCAGCAGCCATGCGCAGGGGAGAGGAAACACCATATATTTT. As protein: CASSHAQGRGNTIYF.

This clone was found once. The J gene is TRBJ2-6, the V gene TRBV9; a possible D gene is TRBD2 (6 bases). V was shortened by 1 base and J by 0 bases, with 17 bases between the two germline ends. This CDR3 spans 19 amino acids. The germline CDR1 and CDR2 sequences are SGDLS and YYNGEE. For the CDR3, the DNA is TGTGCCAGCAGCGTAACGACCGGGACTCAAGCCTCTGGGGCCAACGTCCTGACTTTC. It codes for CASSVTTGTQASGANVLTF.

The rearrangement links TRBV6-5 to TRBJ2-7; TRBD1 might be the D (6 bases). The germline V gene encodes CDR1 MNHEY and CDR2 SVGAGI. V was trimmed by 6 bases and J by 4 bases, leaving 16 bases between them. The CDR3 sequence is 14 residues long. The CDR3 region has the DNA TGTGCCAGCAGCCGGGGCCAGGGGAAATACGAGCAGTACTTC. It is translated as CASSRGQGKYEQYF.

This chain links TRBV9 with TRBJ1-1; D perhaps matches TRBD1 (5 bases). Trimming took 1 base from V and 6 from J, leaving 10 bases between them. Germline CDR1 and CDR2: SGDLS and YYNGEE. The CDR3 spans 13 residues. The chain's CDR3 is CASSVTSGAEAFF. The CDR3 nucleotides are TGTGCCAGCAGCGTAACCTCGGGGGCTGAAGCTTTCTTT.

This clone has a single count. DNA of the CDR3: TGTGCCAGCAGTACAGGACAGGGAATCAATTCACCCCTCCACTTT. Translation gives CASSTGQGINSPLHF. V usage is TRBV28 and J usage is TRBJ1-6, with TRBD1 matching over 8 bases. Germline lookup yields CDR1 MDHEN and CDR2 SYDVKM. V lost 5 bases to trimming and J lost 7 bases; unmatched junction nucleotides: 7. The CDR3 loop spans 15 amino acids.

The chain uses TRBV15 and TRBJ2-2; 9 bases are shared with TRBD1. The germline V gene encodes CDR1 LNHNV and CDR2 YYDKDF (reference sequence). With V trimmed by 5 bases and J by 2 bases, 6 bases remained unmatched. This CDR3 has 16 amino acids. The CDR3 region has the DNA TGTGCCACCAGCCCCAGGGACAGGGCTAACACCGGGGAGCTGTTTTTT. Translated, it gives CATSPRDRANTGELFF.

This chain connects TRBV6-2 or TRBV6-3 to TRBJ2-7, with a tentative D call TRBD1 (6 bases). Germline V CDR1 and CDR2: MNHEY, SVGEGT. Trimming removed 2 bases from V and 5 bases from J, with 16 bases in between. The CDR3 is made up of 15 amino acids. The CDR3 sequence: CASSYGVAGVDEQYF. For the CDR3, the DNA is TGTGCCAGCAGTTACGGGGTGGCAGGGGTCGACGAGCAGTACTTC.

The chain combines TRBV7-9 with TRBJ1-2; D remains ambiguous. Per the germline V gene, CDR1 is SEHNR and CDR2 is FQNEAQ (reference sequence). The CDR3 spans 15 residues. V lost 0 bases, J lost 4 bases, and 12 bases lay in between. CDR3: CASSLAEGGIYGYTF. The CDR3 DNA follows: TGTGCCAGCAGCTTAGCCGAGGGAGGCATCTATGGCTACACCTTC.

In nucleotides, the CDR3 is TGTGCCAGCAGTTTATATGCGACAGGAGGCAATCAGCCCCAGCATTTT. As protein: CASSLYATGGNQPQHF. The chain joins TRBV27 to TRBJ1-5; a weak D match, TRBD1 (6 bases). The CDR3 length is 16 residues. Trimming pared 1 base from V and 2 bases from J, leaving 12 bases between. Germline V gene sequence: CDR1 MNHEY, CDR2 SMNVEV (reference sequence).

The rearrangement joins TRBV9 to TRBJ2-3; TRBD2 matches 9 bases. J gave up 6 bases and V 0 bases, and 14 bases lay outside the gene matches. This CDR3 is 18 amino acids long. CDR1 and CDR2 from the germline V gene are SGDLS and YYNGEE. The CDR3 nucleotides are TGTGCCAGCAGCGTAGCTACGTCTAGCGGGGTCCTAGGGGATACGCAGTATTTT. The encoded protein is CASSVATSSGVLGDTQYF.

This clone showed up just once. CDR3 region: CASSYPSDRGAEQYF. CDR3 nucleotides: TGTGCCAGCAGTTATCCCTCGGACAGGGGCGCCGAGCAGTACTTC. The chain couples TRBV6-5 to TRBJ2-7; 9 bases line up with TRBD1. Germline V gives CDR1 MNHEY, CDR2 SVGAGI. This CDR3 region has 15 residues. V lost 3 bases and J lost 6; bases outside the gene matches: 9.

This clone occurred a few times. DNA of the CDR3: TGTGCCACCAGCAGTTTGGGAGGAGGGTGGGACAATGAGCAGTTCTTC. It encodes CATSSLGGGWDNEQFF. The V call is TRBV15, the J call TRBJ2-1; tentatively, D is TRBD2 (6 bases). The V gene lost 3 bases and the J gene lost 5 bases, with 17 bases spanning the gap. This CDR3 is built from 16 residues. Germline V gene sequence: CDR1 LNHNV, CDR2 YYDKDF (reference sequence).

This clone was seen a handful of times. The chain employs TRBV6-2 or TRBV6-3 and TRBJ2-5, with unresolved D. The germline gives CDR1 MNHEY, CDR2 SVGEGT. V lost 2 bases and J 7 bases, leaving 8 bases between the germline ends. The length of the CDR3 is 12 residues. The CDR3: CASSYTSGTQYF. The DNA for the CDR3 is TGTGCCAGCAGTTACACATCTGGGACCCAGTACTTC.

The CDR3 loop is CASSSGRGTGELFF. In DNA form, the CDR3 reads TGTGCCAGCAGTAGCGGGAGGGGAACCGGGGAGCTGTTTTTT. V is TRBV2 and J is TRBJ2-2, with 10 positions matching TRBD2. V lost 5 bases, J lost 5 bases, and 2 bases stayed unmatched. The CDR3 totals 14 residues. The germline gives CDR1 SNHLY, CDR2 FYNNEI.

This clone came up a few times. The chain employs TRBV19 and TRBJ1-6; D is unresolved. Germline V CDR1 and CDR2: LNHDA, SQIVND (reference sequence). Between the trimmed V and J ends, which lost 7 bases and 4 bases, there was a span of 11 bases. The CDR3 is 14 amino acids. CDR3 coding DNA: TGTGCCAGTATGGCAGGAACTTATAATTCACCCCTCCACTTT. Protein: CASMAGTYNSPLHF.

J is TRBJ1-1 and V is TRBV12-3 or TRBV12-4; D call uncertain. The CDR3 runs 11 residues. Between the trimmed V and J ends, which lost 5 bases and 10 bases, there was a span of 11 bases. The CDR3 DNA sequence: TGTGCCAGCAGTCCCGCCCGCGGAGCTTTCTTT. It encodes CASSPARGAFF.

V gene TRBV7-6 combines with J gene TRBJ2-3; 8 nucleotides agree with TRBD1. V shed 1 base, J shed 2 bases, and the junction held 8 bases outside the gene matches. The germline CDR1 and CDR2 sequences are SGHVS and FNYEAQ. The CDR3 extends over 17 amino acids. DNA of the CDR3: TGTGCCAGCAGCTTAGTTGGGGGACAGGCGACCACAGATACGCAGTATTTT. Residues: CASSLVGGQATTDTQYF.

The V gene is TRBV18, the J gene TRBJ2-7; 13 nucleotides align to TRBD2. Germline values: CDR1 KGHSH, CDR2 LQKENI. With 4 bases clipped from V and 0 bases from J, the junction kept 9 bases outside the gene matches. The CDR3 spans 18 residues. The CDR3 nucleotides are TGTGCCAGCTCACTGACCATGGGGACTAGCGGGACCTCCTACGAGCAGTACTTC. Translating gives CASSLTMGTSGTSYEQYF.

The chain employs TRBV4-2 and TRBJ1-3; weak D call: TRBD1 (6 bases). This CDR3 is 16 amino acids long. Germline lookup yields CDR1 LGHNA and CDR2 YNFKEQ. Trimming took off 0 bases at V and 4 bases at J, with 13 bases between the two ends. The chain's CDR3 is CASSQDQGQWGNTIYF. The CDR3 DNA reads TGTGCCAGCAGCCAAGATCAGGGGCAGTGGGGAAACACCATATATTTT.